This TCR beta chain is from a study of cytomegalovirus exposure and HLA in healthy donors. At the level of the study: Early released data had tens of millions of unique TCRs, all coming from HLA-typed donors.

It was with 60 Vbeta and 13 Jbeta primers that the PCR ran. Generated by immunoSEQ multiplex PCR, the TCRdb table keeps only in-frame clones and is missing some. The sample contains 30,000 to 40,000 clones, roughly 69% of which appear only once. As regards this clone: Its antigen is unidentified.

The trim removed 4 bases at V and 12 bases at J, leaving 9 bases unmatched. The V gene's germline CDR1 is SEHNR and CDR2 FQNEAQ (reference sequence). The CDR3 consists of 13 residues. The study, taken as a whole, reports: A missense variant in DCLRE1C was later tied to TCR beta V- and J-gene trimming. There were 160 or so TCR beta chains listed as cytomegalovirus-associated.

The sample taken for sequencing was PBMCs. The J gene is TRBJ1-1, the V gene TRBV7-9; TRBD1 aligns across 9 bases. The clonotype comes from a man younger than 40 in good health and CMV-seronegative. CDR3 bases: TGTGCCAGCAGCTACCGGGACAGGGATAAGACTTTCTTT. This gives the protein CASSYRDRDKTFF.